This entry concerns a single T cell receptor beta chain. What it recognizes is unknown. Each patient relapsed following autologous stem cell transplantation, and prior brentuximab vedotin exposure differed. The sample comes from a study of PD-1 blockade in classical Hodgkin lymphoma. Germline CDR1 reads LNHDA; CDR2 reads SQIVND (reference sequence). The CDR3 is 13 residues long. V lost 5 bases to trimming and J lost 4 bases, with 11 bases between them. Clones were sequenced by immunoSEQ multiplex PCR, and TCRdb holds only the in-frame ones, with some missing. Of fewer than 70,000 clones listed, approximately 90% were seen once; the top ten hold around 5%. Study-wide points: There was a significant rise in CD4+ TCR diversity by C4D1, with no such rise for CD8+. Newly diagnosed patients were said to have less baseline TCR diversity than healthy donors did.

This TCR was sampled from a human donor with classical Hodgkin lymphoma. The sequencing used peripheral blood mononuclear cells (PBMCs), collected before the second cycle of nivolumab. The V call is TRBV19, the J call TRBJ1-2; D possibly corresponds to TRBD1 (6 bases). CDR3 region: CASSLTGSYGYTF. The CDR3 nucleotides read TGTGCCAGTAGTCTAACAGGGTCCTATGGCTACACCTTC. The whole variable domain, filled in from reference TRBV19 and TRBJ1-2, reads DGGITQSPKYLFRKEGQNVTLSCEQNLNHDAMYWYRQDPGQGLRLIYYSQIVNDFQKGDIAEGYSVSREKKESFPLTVTSAQKNPTAFYLCASSLTGSYGYTFGSGTRLTVV.